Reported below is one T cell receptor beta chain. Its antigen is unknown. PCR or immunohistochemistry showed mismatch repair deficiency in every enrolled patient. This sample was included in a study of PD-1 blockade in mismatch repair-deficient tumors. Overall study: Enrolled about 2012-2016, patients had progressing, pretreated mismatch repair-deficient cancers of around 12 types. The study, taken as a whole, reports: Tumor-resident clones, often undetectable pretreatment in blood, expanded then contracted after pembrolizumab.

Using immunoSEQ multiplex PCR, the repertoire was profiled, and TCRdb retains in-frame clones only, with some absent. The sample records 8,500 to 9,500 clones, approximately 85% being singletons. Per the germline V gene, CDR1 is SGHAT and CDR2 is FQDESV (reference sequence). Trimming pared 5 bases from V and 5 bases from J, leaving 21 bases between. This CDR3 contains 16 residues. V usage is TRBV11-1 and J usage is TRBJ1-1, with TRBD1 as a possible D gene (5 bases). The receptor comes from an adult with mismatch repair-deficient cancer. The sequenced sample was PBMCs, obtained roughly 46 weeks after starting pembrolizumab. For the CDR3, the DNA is TGTGCCAGCAGCACCCGGATTCTCGGGGGAGCAACTGAAGCTTTCTTT. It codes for CASSTRILGGATEAFF.